This T cell receptor (beta chain) emerged from a study of CD8 T cell repertoires and HIV-1 epitope variants. Study-wide context: Epitopes were three Gag families plus Nef HW9 and YT9. An approximately 10-day culture received IL-2, IL-7 and IL-15 on days 3 and 7.

Sequenced by immunoSEQ multiplex PCR; TCRdb stores in-frame clones only, minus some. The sample yields 90,000 or so clones, roughly four fifths seen once. This CDR3 contains 16 residues. Per the germline V gene, CDR1 is SGHTA and CDR2 is FQGNSA. The V and J ends lost 6 bases and 3 bases respectively, with 19 bases between them. The V and J genes are TRBV7-2 and TRBJ2-3; D might be TRBD1 or TRBD2, each matching 5 bases. The sequencing input was uncultured baseline CD8+ T cells from peripheral blood mononuclear cells (PBMCs). This sequence was found in a male donor with HIV. The CDR3 here is CASSFQGQGGTDTQYF. In DNA, the CDR3 is TGTGCCAGCAGTTTCCAGGGCCAAGGAGGTACAGATACGCAGTATTTT.